This T cell receptor beta chain is from a study of T-cell reconstitution after alpha-beta-depleted transplantation in children. Study results and limitations: A year post-transplant, T-cell counts and diversity derived mostly from newly produced T cells. Some patients showed high day-60 TCRbeta diversity, which derived from surviving recipient T cells and thymic progenitors. Where alpha-beta T cells came from about two months after transplant was reportedly several hundred expanded graft clones.

Germline CDR1 SGHAT, CDR2 FQNNGV. V was clipped by 4 bases and J by 3 bases, with 9 bases between them. This CDR3 is 14 amino acids long. With respect to this clonotype: Its antigen is as yet unknown.

As it was prepared, the TCRbeta library received unique molecular identifiers. TCRdb reanalysed the PCR reads using MiXCR and keeps one entry per CDR3 protein. The sample comprises hundreds of thousands of distinct CDR3 sequences, roughly 13% of which are singletons, and over 2% rests with the top ten. The material sequenced was PBMCs, mostly from graft donor cells, taken 360 days after TCRalphabeta/CD19-depleted stem cell transplant. The source is a male patient aged 10-17 years who had a stem cell transplant for acute myeloid leukemia, so the T cells may come from the graft donor. The chain couples TRBV11-2 to TRBJ2-2; D is undetermined. CDR3 coding DNA: TGTGCCAGCAGCTCCAGAGTACACACCGGGGAGCTGTTTTTT. This gives the protein CASSSRVHTGELFF.